Sequencing of this T cell receptor beta chain was carried out in a study of T-cell reconstitution after alpha-beta-depleted transplantation in children. It was with unique molecular identifiers that the TCRbeta library was prepared. TCRdb re-called the PCR reads through MiXCR, storing one row per CDR3 protein. Of about a million distinct CDR3 sequences detected, less than 30% appear once; the ten largest clones hold roughly 28%. As concerns this clonotype: The antigen is unknown.

Study findings and constraints: Reportedly, alpha-beta T cells present about two months post-transplant originated from several hundred expanded clones of graft origin. One year after transplant, T-cell counts and diversity came mostly from newly produced T cells. Recipient T cells and thymic progenitors that survived gave rise to the high TCRbeta diversity observed at day 60 in some patients.

CDR3 length equals 17 residues. Germline lookup yields CDR1 MNHNS and CDR2 SASEGT. Germline trimming cut 7 bases from V and 1 base from J; bases unmatched to any gene: 7. This chain uses TRBV6-1 with TRBJ2-3, with 14 bases that match TRBD2. The clonotype was recovered from a boy under three years old who had a stem cell transplant for SCID, so the T cells may come from the graft donor. The sequenced sample was PBMCs, mostly from graft donor cells, obtained 360 days after TCRalphabeta/CD19-depleted stem cell transplant. The CDR3 DNA sequence: TGTGCCAGCAATCGACTAGCGGGGGGGCCTGGCACAGATACGCAGTATTTT. Translated: CASNRLAGGPGTDTQYF.